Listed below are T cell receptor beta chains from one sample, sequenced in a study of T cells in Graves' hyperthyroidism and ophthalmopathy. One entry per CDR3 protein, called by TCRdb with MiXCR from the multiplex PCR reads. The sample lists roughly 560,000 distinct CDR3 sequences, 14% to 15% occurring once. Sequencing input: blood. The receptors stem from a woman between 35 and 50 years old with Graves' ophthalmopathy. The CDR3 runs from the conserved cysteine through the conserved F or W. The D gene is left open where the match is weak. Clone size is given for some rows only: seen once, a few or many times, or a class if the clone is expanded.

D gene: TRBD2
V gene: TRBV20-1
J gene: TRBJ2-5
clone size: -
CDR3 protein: CSAPLAGGPQETQYF
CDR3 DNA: TGCAGTGCCCCCCTAGCGGGAGGACCTCAGGAGACCCAGTACTTC

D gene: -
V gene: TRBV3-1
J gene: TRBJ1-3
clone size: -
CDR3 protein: CASSPRVQSGNTIYF
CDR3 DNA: TGTGCCAGCAGCCCCAGGGTCCAATCTGGAAACACCATATATTTT

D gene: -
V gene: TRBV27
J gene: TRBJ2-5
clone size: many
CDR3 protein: CASSPTGRWETQYF
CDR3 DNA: TGTGCCAGCAGCCCAACGGGACGTTGGGAGACCCAGTACTTC

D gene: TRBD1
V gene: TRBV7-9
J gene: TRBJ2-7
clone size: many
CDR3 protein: CASRPLDRGGSYEQYF
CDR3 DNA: TGTGCCAGCAGACCTTTGGACAGGGGAGGGTCCTACGAGCAGTACTTC

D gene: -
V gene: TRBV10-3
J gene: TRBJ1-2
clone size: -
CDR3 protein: CAISDGGWGYTF
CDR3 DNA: TGTGCCATCAGTGATGGTGGCTGGGGCTACACCTTC

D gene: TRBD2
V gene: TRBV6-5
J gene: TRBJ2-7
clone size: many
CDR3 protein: CASSYVLAGVNEQYF
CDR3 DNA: TGTGCCAGCAGTTACGTGCTAGCGGGGGTCAACGAGCAGTACTTC

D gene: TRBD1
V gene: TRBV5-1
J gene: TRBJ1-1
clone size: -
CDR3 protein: CASSAHRGLNTEAFF
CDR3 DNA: TGCGCCAGCAGCGCCCACAGGGGGCTGAACACTGAAGCTTTCTTT

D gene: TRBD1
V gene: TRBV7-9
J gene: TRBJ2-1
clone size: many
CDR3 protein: CASSLAGQGALNEQFF
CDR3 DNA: TGTGCCAGCAGCTTAGCCGGACAGGGGGCGCTTAATGAGCAGTTCTTC

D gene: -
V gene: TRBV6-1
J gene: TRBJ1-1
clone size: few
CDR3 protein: CASILDPQNTEAFF
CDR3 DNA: TGTGCCAGCATCCTAGACCCTCAGAACACTGAAGCTTTCTTT

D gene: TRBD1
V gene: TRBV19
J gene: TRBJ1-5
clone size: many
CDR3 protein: CASSPRTGVSIYSNQPQHF
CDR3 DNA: TGTGCCAGTAGTCCACGGACAGGAGTCTCCATTTATAGCAATCAGCCCCAGCATTTT

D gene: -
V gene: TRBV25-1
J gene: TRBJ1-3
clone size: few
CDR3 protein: CARSPGPRSNNGPSGNTIYF
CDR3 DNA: TGTGCCAGGAGTCCGGGACCCCGATCAAACAACGGGCCCTCTGGAAACACCATATATTTT

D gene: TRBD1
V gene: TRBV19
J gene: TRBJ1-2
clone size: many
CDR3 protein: CATGTELNYGYTF
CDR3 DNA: TGTGCCACCGGGACAGAACTAAACTATGGCTACACCTTC

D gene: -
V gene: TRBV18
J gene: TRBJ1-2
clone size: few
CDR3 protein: CASSPPWGVEGYTF
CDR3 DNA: TGTGCCAGCTCACCACCGTGGGGCGTGGAGGGCTACACCTTC

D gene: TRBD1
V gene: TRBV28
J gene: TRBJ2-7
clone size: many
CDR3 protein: CASSPQGQGEGYEQYF
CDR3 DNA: TGTGCCAGCAGTCCACAGGGACAGGGTGAAGGCTACGAGCAGTACTTC

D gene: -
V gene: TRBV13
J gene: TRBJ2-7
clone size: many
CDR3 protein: CASSLSQDEQYF
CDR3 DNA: TGTGCCAGCAGCTTATCACAGGACGAGCAGTACTTC

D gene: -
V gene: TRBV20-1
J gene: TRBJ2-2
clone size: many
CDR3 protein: CSARDQAGTGELFF
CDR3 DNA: TGCAGTGCTAGAGATCAGGCCGGCACCGGGGAGCTGTTTTTT

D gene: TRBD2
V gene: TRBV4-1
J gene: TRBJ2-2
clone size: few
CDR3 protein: CTSSQELAGGIGELFF
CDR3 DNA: TGCACCAGCAGCCAAGAGTTAGCGGGAGGAATCGGGGAGCTGTTTTTT

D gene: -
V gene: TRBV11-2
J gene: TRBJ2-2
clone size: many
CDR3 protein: CASSFSTGTMAGELFF
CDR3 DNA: TGTGCCAGCAGCTTCTCGACCGGGACAATGGCCGGGGAGCTGTTTTTT

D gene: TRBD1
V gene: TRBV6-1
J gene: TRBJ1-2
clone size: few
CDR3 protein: CATRTGSYGYTF
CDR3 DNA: TGTGCCACCCGGACAGGGAGCTATGGCTACACCTTC

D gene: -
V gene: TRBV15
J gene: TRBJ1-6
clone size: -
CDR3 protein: CATSNDGSPLHF
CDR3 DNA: TGTGCCACCAGCAACGACGGATCACCCCTCCACTTT

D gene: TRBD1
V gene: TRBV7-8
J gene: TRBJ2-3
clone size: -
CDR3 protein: CASSAPTGVQPVGTDTQYF
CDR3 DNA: TGTGCCAGCAGCGCCCCGACAGGGGTCCAACCCGTCGGCACAGATACGCAGTATTTT

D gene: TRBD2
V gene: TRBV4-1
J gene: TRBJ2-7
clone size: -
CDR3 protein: CASSQEPSGGYEQYF
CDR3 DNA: TGCGCCAGCAGCCAAGAGCCTAGCGGGGGATACGAGCAGTACTTC

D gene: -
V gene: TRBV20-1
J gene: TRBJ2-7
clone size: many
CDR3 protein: CSASNYRSSEQYF
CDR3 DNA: TGCAGTGCTAGTAACTACAGGTCGAGCGAGCAGTACTTC

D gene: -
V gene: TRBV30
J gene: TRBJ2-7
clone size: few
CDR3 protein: CAWGSNWGYEQYF
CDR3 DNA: TGTGCCTGGGGGTCGAACTGGGGTTACGAGCAGTACTTC

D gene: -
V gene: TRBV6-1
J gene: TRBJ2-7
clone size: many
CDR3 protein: CASSQGGYKQYF
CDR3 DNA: TGTGCCAGCTCGCAGGGGGGCTACAAGCAGTACTTC

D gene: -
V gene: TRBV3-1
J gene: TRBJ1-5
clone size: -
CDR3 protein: CASSQTSPVFLHF
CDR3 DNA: TGTGCCAGCAGCCAAACCTCGCCCGTTTTCTTGCATTTT

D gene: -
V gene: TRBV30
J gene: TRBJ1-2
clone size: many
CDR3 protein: CAWYPPEGIGYGYTF
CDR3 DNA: TGTGCCTGGTACCCCCCCGAGGGAATTGGCTATGGCTACACCTTC

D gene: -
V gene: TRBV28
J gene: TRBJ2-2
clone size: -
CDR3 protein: CASTSSDTGELVF
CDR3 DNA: TGTGCCAGCACTAGTTCGGACACCGGGGAGCTGGTTTTT

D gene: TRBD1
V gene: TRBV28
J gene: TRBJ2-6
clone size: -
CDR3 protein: CASSLDRGRFGANVLTF
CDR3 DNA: TGTGCCAGCAGCTTAGACAGGGGTCGTTTTGGGGCCAACGTCCTGACTTTC

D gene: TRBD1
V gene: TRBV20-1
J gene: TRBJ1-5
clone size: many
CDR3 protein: CSASQDRGYQPQHF
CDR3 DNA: TGCAGTGCTAGCCAGGACAGGGGGTATCAGCCCCAGCATTTT

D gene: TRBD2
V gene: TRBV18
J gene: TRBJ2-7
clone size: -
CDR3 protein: CASSPGTTEQYF
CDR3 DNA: TGTGCCAGCTCACCGGGGACTACCGAGCAGTACTTC

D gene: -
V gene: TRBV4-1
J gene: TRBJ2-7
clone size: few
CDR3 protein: CASSLADSDAYGQYF
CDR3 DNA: TGCGCCAGCAGCCTCGCAGACAGTGACGCCTACGGGCAGTACTTC

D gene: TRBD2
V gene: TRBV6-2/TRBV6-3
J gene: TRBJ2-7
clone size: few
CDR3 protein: CASSYPTSGGGLGYKQYF
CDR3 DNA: TGTGCCAGCAGTTACCCCACTAGCGGAGGGGGTTTGGGCTACAAGCAGTACTTC

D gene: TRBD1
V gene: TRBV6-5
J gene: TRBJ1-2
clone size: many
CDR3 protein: CASSPRDSNYGYTF
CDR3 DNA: TGTGCCAGCAGTCCTCGGGACAGCAACTATGGCTACACCTTC

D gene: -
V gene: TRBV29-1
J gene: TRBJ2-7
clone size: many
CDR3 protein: CSVEGLVGGYEQYF
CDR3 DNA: TGCAGCGTTGAAGGTTTGGTGGGGGGTTACGAGCAGTACTTC

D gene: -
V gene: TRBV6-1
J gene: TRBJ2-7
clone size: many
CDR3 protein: CASSEAWAGNSYEQYF
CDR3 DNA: TGTGCCAGCAGTGAAGCTTGGGCAGGGAACTCCTACGAGCAGTACTTC

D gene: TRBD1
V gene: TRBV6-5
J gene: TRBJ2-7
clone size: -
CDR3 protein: CASSLRGTGATYEQYF
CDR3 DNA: TGTGCCAGCAGTTTAAGAGGGACAGGGGCCACCTACGAGCAGTACTTC

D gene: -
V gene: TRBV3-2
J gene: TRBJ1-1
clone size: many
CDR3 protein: CASSQVGGGEAFF
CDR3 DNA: TGTGCCAGCAGCCAAGTGGGGGGGGGTGAAGCTTTCTTT

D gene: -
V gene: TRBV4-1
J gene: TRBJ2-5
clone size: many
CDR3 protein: CASNHPGRQETQYF
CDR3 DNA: TGCGCCAGCAACCACCCGGGGAGGCAAGAGACCCAGTACTTC

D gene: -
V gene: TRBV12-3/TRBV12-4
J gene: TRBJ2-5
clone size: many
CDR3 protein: CASSRGGFGAETQYF
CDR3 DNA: TGTGCCAGCAGCCGAGGGGGTTTCGGGGCGGAGACCCAGTACTTC

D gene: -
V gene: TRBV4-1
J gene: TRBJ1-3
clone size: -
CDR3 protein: CASSQTPGLASGNTIYF
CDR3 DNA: TGCGCCAGCAGCCAGACCCCAGGGTTGGCTTCTGGAAACACCATATATTTT

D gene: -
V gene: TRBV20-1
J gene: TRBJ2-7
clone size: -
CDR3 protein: CSARGKYRDRYEQYF
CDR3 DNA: TGCAGTGCTAGAGGAAAATACAGGGATAGGTACGAGCAGTACTTC

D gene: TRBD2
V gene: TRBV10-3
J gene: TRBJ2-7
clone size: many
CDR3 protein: CAISEVVAGGYEQYF
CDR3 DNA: TGTGCCATCAGTGAAGTAGTAGCGGGAGGATACGAGCAGTACTTC